Presented here are 20 T cell receptor beta chains from one specimen sequenced in a study of control samples from healthy donors and cancer patients. TCRdb's table, derived via immunoSEQ multiplex PCR, lists solely in-frame clones and lacks some. The sample yields some 120,000 clones, 70% to 90% seen once. The sample consisted of blood. Source of these receptors: a man between 60 and 70 years old in good health.

As regards this clone: At one boundary the junction diverges from the germline segment, which might be a read error. The V and J genes are TRBV7-7 and TRBJ2-3; no firm D call. The CDR3 totals 15 residues. The germline CDR1 and CDR2 sequences are SSHAT and FNYEAQ (reference sequence). The CDR3 sequence: CASSLGSLGTDTQYF. In DNA, the CDR3 is TGTGCTAGCAGCTTAGGCAGCCTAGGCACAGATACGCAGTATTTT.

The chain's CDR3 is CASSSIPGTGGYNEQFF. DNA of the CDR3: TGTGCCAGCAGCTCGATACCCGGGACAGGGGGATACAATGAGCAGTTCTTC. This chain uses TRBV28 with TRBJ2-1, with TRBD1 matching 11 bases. The CDR3 sequence is 17 residues long. Looked up from germline, CDR1 is MDHEN and CDR2 is SYDVKM. Trimming cost V 6 bases and J 4 bases; bases outside gene matches: 11.

The chain uses TRBV7-6 and TRBJ2-2; D might be TRBD1 (6 bases). Trimming cost V 5 bases and J 1 base, with 11 bases left between them. The CDR3 is 15 residues long. CDR1 is SGHVS, CDR2 FNYEAQ, per germline. The CDR3 reads CASSRVGGNTGELFF. DNA of the CDR3: TGTGCCAGCAGCCGAGTAGGGGGGAACACCGGGGAGCTGTTTTTT.

The rearrangement links TRBV18 to TRBJ1-6; TRBD1 matches 9 bases. The CDR3 runs to 14 residues. CDR1 is KGHSH, CDR2 LQKENI, per germline. J lost 7 bases, V lost 3 bases, and 1 base had no gene match. CDR3 sequence: CASSPGTGNSPLHF. In nucleotides, the CDR3 is TGTGCCAGCTCACCCGGGACAGGGAATTCACCCCTCCACTTT.

The chain carries TRBV6-2 or TRBV6-3 and TRBJ2-1, with TRBD2 matching 9 bases. The V segment lost 6 bases and the J segment 12 bases; nucleotides outside the gene matches: 6. This CDR3 region has 12 residues. Germline V gene sequence: CDR1 MNHEY, CDR2 SVGEGT. CDR3 residues: CASSQSSGGQFF. DNA for the CDR3: TGTGCCAGCAGCCAAAGTAGCGGGGGGCAGTTCTTC.

The J gene is TRBJ1-5, the V gene TRBV27, with 7 bases that match TRBD1. CDR1 and CDR2 (germline): MNHEY, SMNVEV (reference sequence). This CDR3 has 13 amino acids. J was trimmed by 2 bases and V by 8 bases; bases with no gene match: 3. Here the CDR3 DNA reads TGTGCCAGCCGAGGACAGGGCAATCAGCCCCAGCATTTT. Protein: CASRGQGNQPQHF.

The chain has TRBV6-5 and TRBJ1-3; D gene unclear. V lost 7 bases and J 7 bases, leaving 20 bases between the germline ends. Germline V gene sequence: CDR1 MNHEY, CDR2 SVGAGI. The CDR3 extends over 15 amino acids. The CDR3 spells CASKVSDPPRNTIYF. The CDR3 DNA follows: TGTGCCAGCAAAGTTTCCGACCCGCCCCGTAACACCATATATTTT.

This clone appeared once. V usage is TRBV29-1 and J usage is TRBJ2-7, with 8 bases lining up with TRBD1. The germline V gene has CDR1 SQVTM and CDR2 ANQGSEA. V lost 1 base and J lost 3; bases outside the gene matches: 5. The CDR3 is made up of 14 amino acids. Here the CDR3 reads CSVEGQGKGYEQYF. The CDR3 nucleotides read TGCAGCGTTGAAGGACAGGGGAAAGGCTACGAGCAGTACTTC.

The rearrangement joins TRBV18 to TRBJ1-2, with D maybe TRBD1 (6 bases). The CDR3 sequence is 15 residues long. Trimming cost V 4 bases and J 0 bases, with 12 bases left between them. Germline CDR1 is KGHSH and CDR2 is LQKENI. The CDR3 reads CASSLLDSANYGYTF. DNA for the CDR3: TGTGCCAGCTCACTGTTGGACAGTGCTAACTATGGCTACACCTTC.

This clone appeared a single time. This chain links TRBV19 with TRBJ2-7, with D perhaps given as TRBD1 or TRBD2 (6 bases each). The CDR3 totals 15 residues. The V gene lost 4 bases and the J gene lost 0 bases, with 13 bases spanning the gap. Germline V gives CDR1 LNHDA, CDR2 SQIVND (reference sequence). As DNA, the CDR3 is TGTGCCAGTAGTACCTCCGGGGGCAACTCCTACGAGCAGTACTTC. This codes for CASSTSGGNSYEQYF.

This sequence joins TRBV11-2 and TRBJ1-5; TRBD1 matches at 7 bases. Unmatched junction bases numbered 10, after V lost 5 bases and J lost 3 bases. CDR1 SGHAT and CDR2 FQNNGV come from the germline V gene. This CDR3 has 16 residues. The CDR3 nucleotides read TGTGCCAGCAGCGTGGGACAGAAATTCTCCAATCAGCCCCAGCATTTT. It encodes CASSVGQKFSNQPQHF.

This chain connects TRBV18 to TRBJ1-1, with 8 bases matching TRBD1. The CDR3 is 13 residues long. In germline, CDR1 is KGHSH, CDR2 LQKENI. J was trimmed by 8 bases and V by 6 bases; bases with no gene match: 8. CDR3 in DNA: TGTGCCAGCTCGTCGGGACAGGTTAACGAAGCTTTCTTT. Amino acids: CASSSGQVNEAFF.

CDR3 amino acids: CASSPLGGYTF. DNA of the CDR3: TGTGCCAGCAGTCCATTGGGGGGCTACACCTTC. The rearrangement joins TRBV6-5 to TRBJ1-2, with D unclear. The CDR3 runs 11 residues. CDR1 MNHEY and CDR2 SVGAGI come from the germline V gene. Trimming removed 5 bases at V and 8 bases at J, with 9 bases between.

The rearrangement uses TRBV7-9 and TRBJ2-3; 14 bases map to TRBD2. V dropped 5 bases and J dropped 5; count of bases not matched to a gene: 9. This CDR3 contains 17 residues. Germline-derived CDR1 and CDR2 are SEHNR and FQNEAQ (reference sequence). The CDR3 sequence is CASSPPGLAGGKDTQYF. CDR3 DNA: TGTGCCAGCAGCCCCCCCGGACTAGCGGGGGGAAAAGATACGCAGTATTTT.

This chain uses TRBV11-2 with TRBJ1-2; D call uncertain. The CDR3 totals 14 residues. Trimming removed 5 bases at V and 4 bases at J, with 14 bases between. Germline V lookup: CDR1 SGHAT, CDR2 FQNNGV. Here the CDR3 reads CASSPGPGGYGYTF. In DNA form, the CDR3 reads TGTGCCAGCAGCCCGGGCCCCGGTGGCTATGGCTACACCTTC.

The genes are TRBV12-3 or TRBV12-4 and TRBJ1-1; no firm D call. V gave up 3 bases and J gave up 7 bases, with 9 bases separating them. This CDR3 has 12 residues. The CDR3: CASSLTRGEAFF. CDR3 in DNA: TGTGCCAGCAGTTTGACTCGCGGTGAAGCTTTCTTT.

In its sample, this clone was seen once. This chain uses TRBV18 with TRBJ1-5; 7 bases map to TRBD1. The germline V gene encodes CDR1 KGHSH and CDR2 LQKENI. V trimming: 3 bases; J trimming: 4 bases; junction bases outside the gene matches: 3. This CDR3 is 14 amino acids long. CDR3 nucleotides: TGTGCCAGCTCACCCCAGGGGGTGAATCAGCCCCAGCATTTT. Protein sequence: CASSPQGVNQPQHF.

CDR3 DNA sequence: TGTGCCAGCAGCCTCCGGGACAGGAACACAGATACGCAGTATTTT. It translates to CASSLRDRNTDTQYF. The V gene is TRBV5-8, the J gene TRBJ2-3, with 8 bases matching TRBD1. J lost 2 bases, V lost 4 bases, and 6 bases had no gene match. CDR3 length: 15 amino acids. Germline V gene sequence: CDR1 SGHTS, CDR2 YDEGEE. Variable domain in full (rest from reference TRBV5-8 and TRBJ2-3): EAGVTQSPTHLIKTRGQQATLRCSPISGHTSVYWYQQALGLGLQFLLWYDEGEERNRGNFPPRFSGRQFPNYSSELNVNALELEDSALYLCASSLRDRNTDTQYFGPGTRLTVL.

The V call is TRBV6-5, the J call TRBJ1-5, with a weak D call TRBD1 (5 bases). The ends were cut back, 7 bases at V and 1 base at J, with 11 bases in the middle. From germline, CDR1 is MNHEY and CDR2 SVGAGI. The CDR3 covers 14 residues. The DNA for the CDR3 is TGTGCCAGCACGGGGGAGAGAAGCAATCAGCCCCAGCATTTT. This sequence encodes CASTGERSNQPQHF.

The genes are TRBV12-5 and TRBJ1-2; D might be TRBD1 (5 bases). The CDR3 has 13 residues. Trimming stripped 9 bases from V and 4 bases from J, with 15 bases between. Germline V gives CDR1 LGHNT, CDR2 FRNRAP. CDR3 nucleotides: TGTGCTAGCCCCGGGGCTATGGGCTATGGCTACACCTTC. Protein sequence: CASPGAMGYGYTF.